Listed here is a single T cell receptor (beta chain). The antigen is not known. The CDR3 length is 16 residues. Trimming at V came to 4 bases and at J to 0 bases, leaving 5 bases not matched to a gene. The germline V gene has CDR1 SGHRS and CDR2 YFSETQ. This sample stems from a study of blood T cells in healthy people across ages. Study-level points and caveats: Estimates based on one million T cells were treated as lower bounds. Donor CMV infection status was unknown, possibly confounding age-related changes in expanded clonotypes.

Sample-barcoded 5' priming and a J-beta primer mix drove a second PCR of 7 to 11 cycles. Through a template-switch adaptor with 12 random nucleotides, each cDNA molecule received a tag. Each CDR3 protein gets one entry after TCRdb re-called the 5' RACE reads with MiXCR. The sample lists approximately 1.5 million distinct CDR3 sequences, 42% occurring once. The source material was blood. The sequence was obtained from a woman younger than 30 in good health. This chain connects TRBV5-1 to TRBJ2-1, with 9 nucleotides matching TRBD2. DNA for the CDR3: TGCGCCAGCAGCATCCCACTAGCGGGCTCCTACAATGAGCAGTTCTTC. It translates to CASSIPLAGSYNEQFF.